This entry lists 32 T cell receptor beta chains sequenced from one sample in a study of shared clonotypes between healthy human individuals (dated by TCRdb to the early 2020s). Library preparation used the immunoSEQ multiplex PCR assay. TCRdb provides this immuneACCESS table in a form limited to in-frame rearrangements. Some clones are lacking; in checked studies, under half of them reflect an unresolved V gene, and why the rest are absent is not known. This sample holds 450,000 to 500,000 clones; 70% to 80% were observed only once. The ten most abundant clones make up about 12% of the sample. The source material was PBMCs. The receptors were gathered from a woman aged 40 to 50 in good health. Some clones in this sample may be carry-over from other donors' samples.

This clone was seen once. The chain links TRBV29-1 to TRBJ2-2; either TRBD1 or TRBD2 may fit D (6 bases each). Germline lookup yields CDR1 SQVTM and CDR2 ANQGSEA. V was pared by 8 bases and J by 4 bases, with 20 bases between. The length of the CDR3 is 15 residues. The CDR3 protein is CSKSRGVLGTGELFF. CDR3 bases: TGCAGCAAAAGTAGGGGGGTCCTTGGCACCGGGGAGCTGTTTTTT.

CDR3 coding DNA: TGCGCCAGCAGCTTGGACATGGGAGCCTACGAGCAGTACTTC. As protein: CASSLDMGAYEQYF. The chain links TRBV5-1 to TRBJ2-7; maybe TRBD2 (5 bases). The CDR3 totals 14 residues. In germline, CDR1 is SGHRS, CDR2 YFSETQ. The V end lost 0 bases, the J end lost 2 bases, and 9 bases lay between the germline ends.

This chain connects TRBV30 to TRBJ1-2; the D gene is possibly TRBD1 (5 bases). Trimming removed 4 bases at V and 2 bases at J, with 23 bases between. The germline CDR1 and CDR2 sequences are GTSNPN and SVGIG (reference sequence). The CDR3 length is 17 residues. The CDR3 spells CAWIRMGTEGLNYGYTF. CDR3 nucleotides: TGTGCCTGGATTCGTATGGGGACGGAAGGCTTAAACTATGGCTACACCTTC.

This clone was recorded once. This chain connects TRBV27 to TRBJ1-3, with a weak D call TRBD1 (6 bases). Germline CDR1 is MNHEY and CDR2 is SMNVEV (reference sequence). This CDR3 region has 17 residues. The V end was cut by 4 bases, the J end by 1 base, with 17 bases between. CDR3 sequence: CASSSAEQGKSGNTIYF. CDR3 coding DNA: TGTGCCAGCAGTTCCGCCGAACAGGGAAAATCTGGAAACACCATATATTTT.

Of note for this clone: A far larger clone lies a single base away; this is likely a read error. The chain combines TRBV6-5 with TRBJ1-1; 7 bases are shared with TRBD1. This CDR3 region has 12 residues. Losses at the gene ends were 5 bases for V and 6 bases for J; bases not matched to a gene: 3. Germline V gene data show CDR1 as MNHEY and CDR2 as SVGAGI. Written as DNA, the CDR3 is TGTGCCAGCAGTACAGGGGAGGCTGAAGCTTTCTTT. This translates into CASSTGEAEAFF.

The CDR3 sequence: CASSIGGGGQPNQPQHF. CDR3 DNA sequence: TGTGCCAGTAGTATAGGTGGCGGGGGCCAGCCTAATCAGCCCCAGCATTTT. The rearrangement uses TRBV19 and TRBJ1-5; possible D gene TRBD1, 6 bases. The germline V gene has CDR1 LNHDA and CDR2 SQIVND (reference sequence). The CDR3 is 17 amino acids. V was trimmed by 1 base and J by 4 bases, leaving 17 bases between them.

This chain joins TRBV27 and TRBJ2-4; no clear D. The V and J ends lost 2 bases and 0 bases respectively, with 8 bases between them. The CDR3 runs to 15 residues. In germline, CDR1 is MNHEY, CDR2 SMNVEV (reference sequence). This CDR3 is CASSLPPQAKNIQYF. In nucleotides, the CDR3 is TGTGCCAGCAGTTTACCCCCCCAAGCCAAAAACATTCAGTACTTC.

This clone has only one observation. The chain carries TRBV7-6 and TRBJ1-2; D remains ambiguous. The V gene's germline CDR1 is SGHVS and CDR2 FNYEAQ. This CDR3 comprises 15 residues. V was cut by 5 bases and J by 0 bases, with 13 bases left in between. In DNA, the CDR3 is TGTGCCAGCAGCCCTACTGACAACTCTAACTATGGCTACACCTTC. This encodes CASSPTDNSNYGYTF.

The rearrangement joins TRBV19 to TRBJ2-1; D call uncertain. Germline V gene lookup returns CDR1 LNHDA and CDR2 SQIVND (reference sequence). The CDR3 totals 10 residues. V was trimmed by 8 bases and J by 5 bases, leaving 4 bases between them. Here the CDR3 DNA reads TGTGCCAGTGGAGACAATGAGCAGTTCTTC. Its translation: CASGDNEQFF.

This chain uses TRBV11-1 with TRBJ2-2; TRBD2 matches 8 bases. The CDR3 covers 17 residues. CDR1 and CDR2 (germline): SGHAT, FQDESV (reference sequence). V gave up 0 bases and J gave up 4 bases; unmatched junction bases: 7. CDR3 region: CASSLAISGSSTGELFF. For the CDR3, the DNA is TGTGCCAGCAGCTTAGCGATCAGCGGGAGCAGCACCGGGGAGCTGTTTTTT.

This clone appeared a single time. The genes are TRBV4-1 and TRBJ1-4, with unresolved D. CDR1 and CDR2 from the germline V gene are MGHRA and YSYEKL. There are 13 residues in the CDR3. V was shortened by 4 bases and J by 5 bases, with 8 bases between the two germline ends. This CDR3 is CASSPASNEKLFF. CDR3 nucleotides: TGCGCCAGCAGCCCCGCCTCGAATGAAAAACTGTTTTTT.

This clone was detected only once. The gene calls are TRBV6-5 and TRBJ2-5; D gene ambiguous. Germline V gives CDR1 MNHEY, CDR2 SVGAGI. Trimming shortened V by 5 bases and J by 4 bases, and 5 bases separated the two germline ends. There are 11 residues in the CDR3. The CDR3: CASSTGETQYF. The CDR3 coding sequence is TGTGCCAGCAGTACGGGAGAGACCCAGTACTTC.

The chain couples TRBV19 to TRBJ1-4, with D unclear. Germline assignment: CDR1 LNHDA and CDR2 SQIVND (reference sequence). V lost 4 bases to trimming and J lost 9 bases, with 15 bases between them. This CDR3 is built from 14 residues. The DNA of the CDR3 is TGTGCCAGTAGTACAAATCCGGAGAGGCAAAAACTGTTTTTT. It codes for CASSTNPERQKLFF.

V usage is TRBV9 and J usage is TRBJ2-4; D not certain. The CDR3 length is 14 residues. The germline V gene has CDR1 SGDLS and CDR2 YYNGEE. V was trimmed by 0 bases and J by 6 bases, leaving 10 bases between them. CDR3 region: CASSVGGPGNIQYF. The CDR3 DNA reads TGTGCCAGCAGCGTAGGAGGCCCGGGAAACATTCAGTACTTC.

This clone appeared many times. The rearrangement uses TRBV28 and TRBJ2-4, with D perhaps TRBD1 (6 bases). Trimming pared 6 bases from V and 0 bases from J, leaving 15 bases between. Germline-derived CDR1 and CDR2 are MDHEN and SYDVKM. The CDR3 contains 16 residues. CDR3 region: CASSPDRPLAKNIQYF. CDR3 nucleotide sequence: TGTGCCAGCAGCCCGGACAGACCCCTAGCCAAAAACATTCAGTACTTC.

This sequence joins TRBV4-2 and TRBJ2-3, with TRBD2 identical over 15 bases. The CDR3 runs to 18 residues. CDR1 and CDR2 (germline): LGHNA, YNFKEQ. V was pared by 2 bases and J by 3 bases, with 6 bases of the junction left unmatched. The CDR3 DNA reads TGTGCCAGCAGCCAAACGGGACTAGCGGGAGGACGGACAGATACGCAGTATTTT. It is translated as CASSQTGLAGGRTDTQYF.

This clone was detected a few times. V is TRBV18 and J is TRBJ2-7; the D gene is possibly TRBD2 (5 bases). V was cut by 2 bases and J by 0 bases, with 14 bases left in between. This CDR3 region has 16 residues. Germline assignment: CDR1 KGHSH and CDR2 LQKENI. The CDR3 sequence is CASSPDEGWSSYEQYF. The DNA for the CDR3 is TGTGCCAGCTCACCAGATGAGGGCTGGAGCTCCTACGAGCAGTACTTC.

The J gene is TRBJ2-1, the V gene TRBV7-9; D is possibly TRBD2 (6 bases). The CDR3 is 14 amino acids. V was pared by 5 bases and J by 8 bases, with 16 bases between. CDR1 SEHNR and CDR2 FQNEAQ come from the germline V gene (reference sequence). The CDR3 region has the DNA TGTGCCAGCAGCCCATTAGCGGTCGGGGATGAGCAGTTCTTC. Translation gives CASSPLAVGDEQFF.

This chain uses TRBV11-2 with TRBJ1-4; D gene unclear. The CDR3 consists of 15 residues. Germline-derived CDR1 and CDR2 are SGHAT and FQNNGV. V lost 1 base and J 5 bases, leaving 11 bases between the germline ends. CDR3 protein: CASSLAPTRNEKLFF. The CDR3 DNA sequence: TGTGCCAGCAGCTTAGCCCCTACTCGGAATGAAAAACTGTTTTTT. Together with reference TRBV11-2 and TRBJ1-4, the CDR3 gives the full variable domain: EAGVAQSPRYKIIEKRQSVAFWCNPISGHATLYWYQQILGQGPKLLIQFQNNGVVDDSQLPKDRFSAERLKGVDSTLKIQPAKLEDSAVYLCASSLAPTRNEKLFFGSGTQLSVL.

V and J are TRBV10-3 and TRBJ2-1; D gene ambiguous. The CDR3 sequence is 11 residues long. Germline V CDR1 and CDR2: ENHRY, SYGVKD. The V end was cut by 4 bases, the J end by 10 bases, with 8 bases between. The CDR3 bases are TGTGCCATCAGTGCCTCGGAAGAGCAGTTCTTC. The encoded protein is CAISASEEQFF.

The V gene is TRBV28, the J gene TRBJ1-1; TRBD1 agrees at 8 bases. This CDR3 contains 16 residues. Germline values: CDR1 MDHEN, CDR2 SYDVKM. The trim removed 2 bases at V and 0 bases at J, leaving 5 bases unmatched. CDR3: CASSLVGQGLNTEAFF. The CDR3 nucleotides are TGTGCCAGCAGTTTAGTAGGACAGGGCCTGAACACTGAAGCTTTCTTT.

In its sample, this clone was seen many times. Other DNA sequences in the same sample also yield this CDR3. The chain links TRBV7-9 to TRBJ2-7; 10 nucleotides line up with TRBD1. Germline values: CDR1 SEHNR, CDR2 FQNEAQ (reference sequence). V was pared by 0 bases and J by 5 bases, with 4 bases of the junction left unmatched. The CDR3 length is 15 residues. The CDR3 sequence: CASSLAGTGVHEQYF. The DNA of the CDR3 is TGTGCCAGCAGCTTAGCCGGGACAGGGGTCCACGAGCAGTACTTC.

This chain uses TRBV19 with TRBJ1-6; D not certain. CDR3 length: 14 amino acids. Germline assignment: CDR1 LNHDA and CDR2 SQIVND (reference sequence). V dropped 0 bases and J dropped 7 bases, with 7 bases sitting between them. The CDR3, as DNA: TGTGCCAGTAGTATAGATGCGATCAATTCACCCCTCCACTTT. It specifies CASSIDAINSPLHF.

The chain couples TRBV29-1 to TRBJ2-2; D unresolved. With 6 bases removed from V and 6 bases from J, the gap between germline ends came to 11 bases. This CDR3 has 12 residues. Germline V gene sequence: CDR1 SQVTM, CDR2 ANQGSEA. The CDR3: CSVGYGSGELFF. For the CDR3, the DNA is TGCAGCGTGGGATACGGTTCCGGGGAGCTGTTTTTT.

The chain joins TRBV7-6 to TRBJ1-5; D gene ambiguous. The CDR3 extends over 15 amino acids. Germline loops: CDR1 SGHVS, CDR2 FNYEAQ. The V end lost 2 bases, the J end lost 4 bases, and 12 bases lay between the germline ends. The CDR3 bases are TGTGCCAGCAGCTTATCTCCGGGCCCTAATCAGCCCCAGCATTTT. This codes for CASSLSPGPNQPQHF.

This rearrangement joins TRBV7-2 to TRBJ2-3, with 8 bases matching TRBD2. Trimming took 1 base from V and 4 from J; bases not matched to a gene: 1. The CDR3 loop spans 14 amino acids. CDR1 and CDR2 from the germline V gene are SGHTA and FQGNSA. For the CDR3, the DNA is TGTGCCAGCAGCTTAGGGACTAGCCCAGATACGCAGTATTTT. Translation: CASSLGTSPDTQYF.

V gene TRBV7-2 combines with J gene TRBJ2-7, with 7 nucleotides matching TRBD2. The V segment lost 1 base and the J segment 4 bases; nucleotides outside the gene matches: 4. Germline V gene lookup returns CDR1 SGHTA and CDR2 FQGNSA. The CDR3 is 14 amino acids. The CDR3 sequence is CASSLGLAGYEQYF. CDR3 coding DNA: TGTGCCAGCAGCTTAGGACTAGCCGGGTACGAGCAGTACTTC.

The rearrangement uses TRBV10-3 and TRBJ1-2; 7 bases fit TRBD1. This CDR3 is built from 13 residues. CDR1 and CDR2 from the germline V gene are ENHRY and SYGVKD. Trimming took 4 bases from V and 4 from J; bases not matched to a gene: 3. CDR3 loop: CAISGTGGYGYTF. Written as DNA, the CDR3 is TGTGCCATCAGTGGGACAGGAGGCTATGGCTACACCTTC.

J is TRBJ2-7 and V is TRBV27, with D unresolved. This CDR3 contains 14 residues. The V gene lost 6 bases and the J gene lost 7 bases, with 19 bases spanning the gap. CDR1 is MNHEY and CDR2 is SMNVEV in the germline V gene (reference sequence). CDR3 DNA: TGTGCCAGCAGCCCCGGCGGAGCTTACGTGGAGCAGTACTTC. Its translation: CASSPGGAYVEQYF.

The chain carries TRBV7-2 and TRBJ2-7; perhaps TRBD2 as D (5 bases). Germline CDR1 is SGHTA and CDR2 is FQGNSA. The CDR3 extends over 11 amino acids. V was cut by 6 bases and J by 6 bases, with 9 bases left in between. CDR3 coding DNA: TGTGCCAGCAGGCTAGCACGCGAGCAGTACTTC. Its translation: CASRLAREQYF.

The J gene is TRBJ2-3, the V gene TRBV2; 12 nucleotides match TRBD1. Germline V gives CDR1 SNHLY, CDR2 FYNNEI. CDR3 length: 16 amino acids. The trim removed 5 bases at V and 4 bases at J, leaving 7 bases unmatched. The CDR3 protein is CASSPGTGGFADTQYF. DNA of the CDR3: TGTGCCAGCAGTCCCGGGACAGGGGGCTTCGCAGATACGCAGTATTTT.

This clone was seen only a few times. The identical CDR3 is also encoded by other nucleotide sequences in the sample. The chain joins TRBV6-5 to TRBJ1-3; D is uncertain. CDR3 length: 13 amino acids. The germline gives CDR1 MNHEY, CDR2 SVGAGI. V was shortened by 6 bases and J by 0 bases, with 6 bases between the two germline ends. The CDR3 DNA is TGTGCCAGCAGGGGCAGCTCTGGAAACACCATATATTTT. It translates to CASRGSSGNTIYF.